This TCR beta chain appears in the sequencing data of a study of blood T cell repertoires in COVID-19. Turning to the study itself: Some COVID-19 samples were acute and others convalescent; all came from the United States, Italy and Spain.

The V and J ends lost 0 bases and 5 bases respectively, with 10 bases between them. This CDR3 has 14 residues. Germline V gene sequence: CDR1 SGHAT, CDR2 FQNNGV. Assay: immunoSEQ multiplex PCR; the TCRdb copy retains only in-frame clones and omits some. The data show under 300,000 clones, roughly nine tenths seen once. Sequencing input: peripheral blood. The TCR comes from a woman in her thirties or forties who had recovered from COVID-19. The chain couples TRBV11-2 to TRBJ2-5, with D perhaps TRBD2 (6 bases). The CDR3 reads CASSLDPSGETQYF. The CDR3 bases are TGTGCCAGCAGCTTAGATCCGAGCGGGGAGACCCAGTACTTC.